The next 20 T cell receptor beta chains were all read from a single sample in a study of identical twins. TCRdb fed the 5' RACE reads into MiXCR, producing one record per CDR3 protein. Seen here are about 460,000 distinct CDR3 sequences, about 14% observed once, and the top ten hold around 0.52%. A further study also used this sample, focusing on yellow fever vaccine responses in identical twins.

What was sequenced was CD4+ T cells sorted from blood. The receptor set was obtained from a woman aged 18 to 35 in good health.

This clonotype was counted at least ten times. The rearrangement links TRBV5-1 to TRBJ1-1, with 10 positions matching TRBD1. The germline V gene encodes CDR1 SGHRS and CDR2 YFSETQ. Trimming removed 7 bases from V and 4 bases from J; junction bases left unmatched: 7. This CDR3 is 14 amino acids long. DNA of the CDR3: TGCGCCAGCGCGGACGGACAGGGGGTCACTGAAGCTTTCTTT. As protein: CASADGQGVTEAFF.

This clonotype came up a few times. CDR3 sequence reads: CASRDAWVGEQYF. In nucleotides, the CDR3 is TGTGCCAGCCGGGACGCCTGGGTGGGCGAGCAGTACTTC. This chain links TRBV25-1 with TRBJ2-7; D possibly uses TRBD1 or TRBD2 (5 bases each). Germline values: CDR1 MGHDK, CDR2 SYGVNS. V lost 8 bases to trimming and J lost 6 bases, with 17 bases between them. The CDR3 is made up of 13 amino acids.

This chain uses TRBV30 with TRBJ2-5, with TRBD1 identical over 8 bases. Germline CDR1 GTSNPN, CDR2 SVGIG (reference sequence). The V gene end was trimmed by 3 bases and the J gene end by 5 bases; junction bases not matched to a gene: 8. The CDR3 length is 14 residues. CDR3 in amino acids: CAWRGRQGRETQYF. CDR3 DNA sequence: TGTGCCTGGAGGGGGCGACAGGGGAGGGAGACCCAGTACTTC.

This clonotype was recorded a few times. V usage is TRBV13 and J usage is TRBJ2-1; 8 bases match TRBD2. There are 16 residues in the CDR3. The germline CDR1 and CDR2 sequences are PRHDT and FYEKMQ (reference sequence). V lost 3 bases, J lost 5 bases, and 9 bases stayed unmatched. The DNA for the CDR3 is TGTGCCAGCAGCTTTACTAGCGGAACCGGGGACAATGAGCAGTTCTTC. It translates to CASSFTSGTGDNEQFF.

The chain joins TRBV29-1 to TRBJ1-2; D not certain. The CDR3 length is 12 residues. Trimming took off 6 bases at V and 4 bases at J, with 12 bases between the two ends. CDR1 is SQVTM and CDR2 is ANQGSEA in the germline V gene. CDR3 coding DNA: TGCAGCGTCGCCCAACGGGTCTATGGCTACACCTTC. Translating it yields CSVAQRVYGYTF. Looking up the rest from reference TRBV29-1 and TRBJ1-2 gives the full variable domain: SAVISQKPSRDICQRGTSLTIQCQVDSQVTMMFWYRQQPGQSLTLIATANQGSEATYESGFVIDKFPISRPNLTFSTLTVSNMSPEDSSIYLCSVAQRVYGYTFGSGTRLTVV.

The chain has TRBV7-2 and TRBJ2-1, with D uncertain. The CDR3 loop spans 13 amino acids. Trimming removed 7 bases at V and 6 bases at J, with 13 bases between. Germline V gene sequence: CDR1 SGHTA, CDR2 FQGNSA. The CDR3 region is CASTPPRSNEQFF. The CDR3 nucleotides are TGTGCCAGCACCCCCCCACGCAGCAATGAGCAGTTCTTC.

The chain is built from TRBV12-3 or TRBV12-4 and TRBJ2-4; D is unresolved. The germline V and J ends were trimmed by 2 bases and 0 bases, with 8 bases remaining between them. CDR3 length: 15 residues. The CDR3 here is CASSLRRLAKNIQYF. CDR3 nucleotide sequence: TGTGCCAGCAGTTTACGCAGATTAGCCAAAAACATTCAGTACTTC.

A few counts support this clonotype. This chain joins TRBV7-9 and TRBJ2-7; TRBD1 matches at 10 bases. Per germline, CDR1 SEHNR and CDR2 FQNEAQ (reference sequence). Germline trimming cut 4 bases from V and 6 bases from J; bases unmatched to any gene: 9. The CDR3 has 15 amino acids. The CDR3 is CASSSTGGAEAEQYF. In DNA, the CDR3 is TGTGCCAGCAGCTCGACAGGGGGCGCCGAGGCCGAGCAGTACTTC.

Only a few counts were recorded for this clonotype. The CDR3 loop reads CASSLTMSNYEQYF. CDR3 sequence (DNA): TGTGCCAGCTCACTAACGATGTCCAACTACGAGCAGTACTTC. The chain is built from TRBV18 and TRBJ2-7, with unresolved D. The V and J ends lost 4 bases and 3 bases respectively, with 13 bases between them. Germline CDR1 is KGHSH and CDR2 is LQKENI. This CDR3 comprises 14 residues.

This clonotype was counted ten times or more. The V and J genes are TRBV29-1 and TRBJ2-3; 13 bases fit TRBD2. Germline V CDR1 and CDR2: SQVTM, ANQGSEA. The CDR3 contains 16 residues. Unmatched junction bases numbered 6, after V lost 2 bases and J lost 4 bases. The CDR3 spells CSVETSGRARADTQYF. In DNA form, the CDR3 reads TGCAGCGTTGAAACTAGCGGGAGGGCCCGAGCAGATACGCAGTATTTT.

There are a few counts of this clonotype. The V and J genes are TRBV28 and TRBJ2-4, with D perhaps given as TRBD1 or TRBD2 (5 bases each). The CDR3 length is 13 residues. Trimming removed 4 bases at V and 5 bases at J, with 9 bases between. Germline values: CDR1 MDHEN, CDR2 SYDVKM. CDR3: CASSSGAENIQYF. DNA for the CDR3: TGTGCCAGCAGTTCCGGGGCTGAAAACATTCAGTACTTC.

This chain uses TRBV10-1 with TRBJ2-1; 8 bases line up with TRBD2. Germline CDR1 reads WNHNN; CDR2 reads SYGVQD (reference sequence). V lost 4 bases and J lost 4; bases outside the gene matches: 6. This CDR3 has 15 amino acids. The CDR3: CASSGAGASYNEQFF. Here the CDR3 DNA reads TGCGCCAGCAGTGGAGCGGGGGCCTCATACAATGAGCAGTTCTTC.

This clonotype has ten or more counts. For the CDR3, the DNA is TGTGCCAGCAGTCCGAACAAGGGGTCCGGGGAGCTGTTTTTT. The encoded protein is CASSPNKGSGELFF. The chain has TRBV12-3 or TRBV12-4 and TRBJ2-2; D possibly corresponds to TRBD1 (5 bases). V shed 5 bases and J shed 6 bases, with 13 bases lying between them. This CDR3 contains 14 residues.

Only a few counts were recorded for this clonotype. The chain employs TRBV12-3 or TRBV12-4 and TRBJ2-1; D remains ambiguous. This CDR3 is 11 amino acids long. Trimming took 6 bases from V and 9 from J, leaving 9 bases between them. Here the CDR3 reads CASSSVSEQFF. CDR3 in DNA: TGTGCCAGCAGCTCGGTGAGTGAGCAGTTCTTC.

This clonotype has more than one count but fewer than ten. This chain's CDR3 is CASSPSTVPNQPQHF. The CDR3 bases are TGTGCCAGCAGCCCTTCGACAGTGCCCAATCAGCCCCAGCATTTT. The genes are TRBV12-3 or TRBV12-4 and TRBJ1-5; possibly TRBD1 for D (5 bases). The V end lost 6 bases, the J end lost 3 bases, and 15 bases lay between the germline ends. This CDR3 region has 15 residues.

J is TRBJ2-1 and V is TRBV11-3; D tentatively reads TRBD1 or TRBD2 (6 bases each). Germline values: CDR1 SGHNT, CDR2 YENEEA. V was trimmed by 0 bases and J by 5 bases, leaving 11 bases between them. CDR3 length: 15 amino acids. Written as DNA, the CDR3 is TGTGCCAGCAGCTTAGACTGGGGGGCCCACAATGAGCAGTTCTTC. This sequence encodes CASSLDWGAHNEQFF.

This clonotype was seen only a few times. The J gene is TRBJ2-5, the V gene TRBV10-3; 8 nucleotides agree with TRBD2. CDR1 and CDR2 (germline): ENHRY, SYGVKD. With 2 bases clipped from V and 2 bases from J, the junction kept 1 base outside the gene matches. This CDR3 has 14 amino acids. CDR3 DNA sequence: TGTGCCATCAGTGAGACTAGCGGACAAGAGACCCAGTACTTC. Translating gives CAISETSGQETQYF.

The chain combines TRBV6-1 with TRBJ1-1; D gene uncertain. With 4 bases removed from V and 8 bases from J, the gap between germline ends came to 17 bases. CDR3 length: 14 amino acids. Germline V gene lookup returns CDR1 MNHNS and CDR2 SASEGT. The CDR3 protein is CASSVSAERIEAFF. CDR3 nucleotide sequence: TGTGCCAGCAGTGTAAGCGCGGAGAGGATAGAAGCTTTCTTT.

The chain uses TRBV4-1 and TRBJ2-7, with D uncertain. In germline, CDR1 is MGHRA, CDR2 YSYEKL. The V gene lost 0 bases and the J gene lost 4 bases, with 19 bases spanning the gap. The CDR3 contains 17 residues. Here the CDR3 reads CASSQEVLGPLGYEQYF. The CDR3 DNA sequence: TGCGCCAGCAGCCAAGAAGTCCTCGGGCCCCTAGGGTACGAGCAGTACTTC.

This clonotype has only a few counts. The V gene is TRBV6-5, the J gene TRBJ1-3; 7 bases are shared with TRBD1. The J segment lost 0 bases and the V segment lost 0 bases, leaving 8 bases of the junction unmatched. The CDR3 has 18 residues. Per germline, CDR1 MNHEY and CDR2 SVGAGI. CDR3 DNA: TGTGCCAGCAGTTACTCGCCCCACACAGGGGACTCTGGAAACACCATATATTTT. Translating it yields CASSYSPHTGDSGNTIYF.